The clone carrying this TCR beta chain was detected many times. The antigen remains unidentified. The entry originates in a study of T cells in Graves' hyperthyroidism and ophthalmopathy. RNA transcripts gave rise to amplified TCR beta CDR3 regions. First-round RT-PCR with HTBI primers amplified the TCR CDR3 region. Via MiXCR, TCRdb re-called the multiplex PCR reads, giving one row per CDR3 protein. The sample has 500,000 or so distinct CDR3 sequences, over 15% seen once. The V end was cut by 6 bases, the J end by 2 bases, with 13 bases between. The CDR3 consists of 13 residues. Germline lookup yields CDR1 DFQATT and CDR2 SNEGSKA (reference sequence). Findings of the study overall: The majority of expanded thyroid clonotypes above 0.001 also appeared in blood.

V is TRBV20-1 and J is TRBJ1-1; D may be TRBD1 (6 bases). The sequenced sample consisted of blood. The sequence was collected from a woman younger than 35 with Graves' ophthalmopathy. CDR3 protein: CSAPGTHNTEAFF. For the CDR3, the DNA is TGCAGTGCCCCCGGGACACACAACACTGAAGCTTTCTTT.